These 14 T cell receptor beta chains were sequenced from one sample in a study of T cell responses to AZD1222 COVID-19 vaccine. Sequenced by immunoSEQ multiplex PCR; TCRdb stores in-frame clones only, minus some. The sample contains 150,000 to 200,000 clones, 90% to 95% of which appear only once. The sequencing used peripheral blood, collected 28 days after the second dose of the MenACWY control vaccine. These receptors were obtained from an adult who received the MenACWY meningococcal vaccine as a control.

The gene calls are TRBV2 and TRBJ1-3; weak D call: TRBD1 (5 bases). Trimming pared 5 bases from V and 5 bases from J, leaving 10 bases between. Germline values: CDR1 SNHLY, CDR2 FYNNEI. The CDR3 loop spans 13 amino acids. The CDR3 DNA reads TGTGCCAGCAGTCAGGGAGACAGAAACACCATATATTTT. Protein product: CASSQGDRNTIYF. The full variable domain, its missing parts supplied by reference TRBV2 and TRBJ1-3, is EPEVTQTPSHQVTQMGQEVILRCVPISNHLYFYWYRQILGQKVEFLVSFYNNEISEKSEIFDDQFSVERPDGSNFTLKIRSTKLEDSAMYFCASSQGDRNTIYFGEGSWLTVV.

This chain connects TRBV12-3 or TRBV12-4 to TRBJ2-1; D not certain. V was pared by 3 bases and J by 13 bases, with 13 bases between. The CDR3 sequence is 12 residues long. The CDR3 here is CASSFGQVRQFF. The CDR3 bases are TGTGCCAGCAGTTTTGGGCAGGTCAGACAGTTCTTC.

V gene TRBV29-1 combines with J gene TRBJ1-6, with D maybe TRBD1 (5 bases). Germline loops: CDR1 SQVTM, CDR2 ANQGSEA. V lost 6 bases and J 9 bases, leaving 15 bases between the germline ends. The CDR3 contains 13 residues. CDR3 DNA: TGCAGCGTGCTACCAGGGTCCGGTTCACCCCTCCACTTT. Its translation: CSVLPGSGSPLHF.

The rearrangement links TRBV19 to TRBJ1-5; D might be TRBD1 (5 bases). Germline CDR1 is LNHDA and CDR2 is SQIVND (reference sequence). Trimming pared 6 bases from V and 3 bases from J, leaving 9 bases between. The CDR3 extends over 13 amino acids. The CDR3: CASSDRNNQPQHF. DNA of the CDR3: TGTGCCAGTAGCGACAGAAACAATCAGCCCCAGCATTTT.

The chain couples TRBV28 to TRBJ1-2, with D unresolved. The CDR3 consists of 12 residues. Looked up from germline, CDR1 is MDHEN and CDR2 is SYDVKM. Deletions cut 6 bases from V and 8 bases from J, with 13 bases between. CDR3 amino acids: CASRLGLGGYTF. DNA of the CDR3: TGTGCCAGCAGGTTAGGGTTAGGGGGCTACACCTTC.

J is TRBJ1-6 and V is TRBV6-5; D ambiguous. Germline loops: CDR1 MNHEY, CDR2 SVGAGI. CDR3 length equals 14 residues. Trimming took 0 bases from V and 4 from J, leaving 4 bases between them. CDR3 nucleotide sequence: TGTGCCAGCAGTTACTCAGGGTATAATTCACCCCTCCACTTT. This codes for CASSYSGYNSPLHF.

The chain has TRBV7-3 and TRBJ1-1; D is uncertain. V was pared by 6 bases and J by 0 bases, with 8 bases between. This CDR3 region has 13 residues. CDR1 is SGHTA and CDR2 is FQGTGA in the germline V gene. CDR3 in DNA: TGTGCCAGCAGTCCATCACTGAACACTGAAGCTTTCTTT. This codes for CASSPSLNTEAFF.

This chain links TRBV5-4 with TRBJ1-3, with 8 bases that match TRBD1. CDR1 and CDR2 (germline): SGHNT, YYREEE (reference sequence). With V trimmed by 4 bases and J by 0 bases, 3 bases remained unmatched. This CDR3 spans 15 amino acids. The DNA for the CDR3 is TGTGCCAGCAGCCCCACAGGGGGCTCTGGAAACACCATATATTTT. Amino acid sequence: CASSPTGGSGNTIYF.

V and J are TRBV6-2 or TRBV6-3 and TRBJ1-1; the D gene is possibly TRBD1 (5 bases). Trimming pared 5 bases from V and 0 bases from J, leaving 10 bases between. The CDR3 extends over 14 amino acids. Germline-derived CDR1 and CDR2 are MNHEY and SVGEGT. CDR3 in amino acids: CASSTRGMNTEAFF. The CDR3 DNA reads TGTGCCAGCAGTACGAGGGGCATGAACACTGAAGCTTTCTTT.

This chain uses TRBV7-2 with TRBJ2-5; TRBD2 matches at 7 bases. The CDR3 consists of 15 residues. Trimming at V came to 1 base and at J to 2 bases, leaving 4 bases not matched to a gene. Germline V gives CDR1 SGHTA, CDR2 FQGNSA. Written as DNA, the CDR3 is TGTGCCAGCAGCTTAGGAGCGGGGAGTCAAGAGACCCAGTACTTC. It codes for CASSLGAGSQETQYF.

This chain connects TRBV6-5 to TRBJ1-2; TRBD1 matches 7 bases. The germline CDR1 and CDR2 sequences are MNHEY and SVGAGI. This CDR3 contains 15 residues. V trimming: 5 bases; J trimming: 3 bases; junction bases outside the gene matches: 9. CDR3 in amino acids: CASSNPGQHHYGYTF. The CDR3 DNA is TGTGCCAGCAGTAATCCGGGACAGCACCACTATGGCTACACCTTC.

The rearrangement links TRBV6-5 to TRBJ1-5; the match to TRBD1 covers 9 bases. The CDR3 loop spans 15 amino acids. The ends lost 2 bases at V and 2 bases at J; junction bases unmatched: 1. Germline assignment: CDR1 MNHEY and CDR2 SVGAGI. In DNA, the CDR3 is TGTGCCAGCAGTTACGACAGGGGGGGCAATCAGCCCCAGCATTTT. This codes for CASSYDRGGNQPQHF.

This clone has only one observation. The chain joins TRBV12-3 or TRBV12-4 to TRBJ1-1; unclear D gene. V lost 3 bases and J 4 bases, leaving 6 bases between the germline ends. The CDR3 extends over 12 amino acids. CDR3: CASSFMFTEAFF. Here the CDR3 DNA reads TGTGCCAGCAGTTTCATGTTCACTGAAGCTTTCTTT.

On this clone: The sample carries other DNA sequences with the same CDR3. CDR3 amino acids: CSVEAGTDTQYF. DNA of the CDR3: TGCAGCGTTGAGGCAGGCACAGATACGCAGTATTTT. The V and J genes are TRBV29-1 and TRBJ2-3, with D uncertain. Germline V gene sequence: CDR1 SQVTM, CDR2 ANQGSEA. The CDR3 loop spans 12 amino acids. Trimming took off 3 bases at V and 1 base at J, with 5 bases between the two ends.